This TCR beta chain is drawn from a study of CDR3 diversity in severe acne. MiXCR, run by TCRdb on the PCR reads, gives a single entry per CDR3 protein. Altogether more than 85,000 distinct CDR3 sequences are present, about half being singletons, with the ten largest covering 9.5% to 15%. The CDR3 sequence is 13 residues long. With 1 base removed from V and 1 base from J, the gap between germline ends came to 4 bases. From germline, CDR1 is MGHRA and CDR2 YSYEKL. This chain joins TRBV4-1 and TRBJ1-1; D is unclear. Specimen: blood. The sequence came from a male donor with acne. For the CDR3, the DNA is TGCGCCAGCAGCCAAGCGCAGAACACTGAAGCTTTCTTT. The encoded protein is CASSQAQNTEAFF.